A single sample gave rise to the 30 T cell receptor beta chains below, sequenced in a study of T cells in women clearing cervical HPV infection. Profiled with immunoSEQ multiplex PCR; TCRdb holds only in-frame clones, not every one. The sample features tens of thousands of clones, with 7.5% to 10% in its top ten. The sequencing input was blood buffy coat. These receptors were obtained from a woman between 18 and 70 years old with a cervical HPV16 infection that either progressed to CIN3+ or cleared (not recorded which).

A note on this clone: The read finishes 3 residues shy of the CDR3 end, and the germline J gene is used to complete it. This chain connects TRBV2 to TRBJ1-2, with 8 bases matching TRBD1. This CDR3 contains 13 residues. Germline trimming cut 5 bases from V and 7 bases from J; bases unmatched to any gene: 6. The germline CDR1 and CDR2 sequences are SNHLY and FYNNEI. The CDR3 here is CASSTQGAPGYTF. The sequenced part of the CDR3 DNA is TGTGCCAGCAGTACTCAGGGGGCGCCTGGC.

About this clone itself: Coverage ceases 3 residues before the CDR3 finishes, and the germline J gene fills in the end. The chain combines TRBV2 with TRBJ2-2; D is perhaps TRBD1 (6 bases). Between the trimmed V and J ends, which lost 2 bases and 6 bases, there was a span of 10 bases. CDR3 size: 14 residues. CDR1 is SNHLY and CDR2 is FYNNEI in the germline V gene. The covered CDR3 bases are TGTGCCAGCAGTGAATTCAGGGGACCCGGGGAG. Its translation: CASSEFRGPGE. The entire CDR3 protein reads CASSEFRGPGELFF. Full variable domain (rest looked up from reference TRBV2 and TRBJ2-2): EPEVTQTPSHQVTQMGQEVILRCVPISNHLYFYWYRQILGQKVEFLVSFYNNEISEKSEIFDDQFSVERPDGSNFTLKIRSTKLEDSAMYFCASSEFRGPGELFFGEGSRLTVL.

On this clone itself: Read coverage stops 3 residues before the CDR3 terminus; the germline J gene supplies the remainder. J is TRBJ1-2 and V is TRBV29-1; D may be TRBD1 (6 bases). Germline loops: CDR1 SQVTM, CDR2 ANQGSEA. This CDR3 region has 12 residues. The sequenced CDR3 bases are TGCAGCGTTGGCGGGGGCTTTCATGAC. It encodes CSVGGGFHD. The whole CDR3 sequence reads CSVGGGFHDYTF.

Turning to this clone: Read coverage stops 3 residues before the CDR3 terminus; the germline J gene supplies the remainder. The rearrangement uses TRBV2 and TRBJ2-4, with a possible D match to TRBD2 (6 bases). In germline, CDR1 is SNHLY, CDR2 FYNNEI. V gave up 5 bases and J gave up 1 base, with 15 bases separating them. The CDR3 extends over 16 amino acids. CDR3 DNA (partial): TGTGCCAGCAGTCCCCTCGGGGGTTCTGCCAAAAACATT. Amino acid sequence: CASSPLGGSAKNI. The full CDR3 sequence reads CASSPLGGSAKNIQYF.

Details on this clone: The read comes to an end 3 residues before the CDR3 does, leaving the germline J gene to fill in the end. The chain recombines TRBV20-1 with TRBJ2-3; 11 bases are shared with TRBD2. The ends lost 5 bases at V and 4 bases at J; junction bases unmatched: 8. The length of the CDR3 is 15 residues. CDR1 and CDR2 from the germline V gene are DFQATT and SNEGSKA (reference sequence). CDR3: CSAPRLAGTADTQYF. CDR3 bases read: TGCAGTGCTCCCAGACTAGCGGGAACCGCAGATACG.

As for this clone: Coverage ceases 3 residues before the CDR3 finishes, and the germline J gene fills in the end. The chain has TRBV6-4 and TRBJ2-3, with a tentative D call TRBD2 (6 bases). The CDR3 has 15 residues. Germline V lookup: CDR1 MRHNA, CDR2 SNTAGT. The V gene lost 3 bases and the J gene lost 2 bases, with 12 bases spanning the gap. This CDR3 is CASSESSDSTDTQYF. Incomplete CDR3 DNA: TGTGCCAGCAGTGAGTCTAGCGACTCCACAGATACG.

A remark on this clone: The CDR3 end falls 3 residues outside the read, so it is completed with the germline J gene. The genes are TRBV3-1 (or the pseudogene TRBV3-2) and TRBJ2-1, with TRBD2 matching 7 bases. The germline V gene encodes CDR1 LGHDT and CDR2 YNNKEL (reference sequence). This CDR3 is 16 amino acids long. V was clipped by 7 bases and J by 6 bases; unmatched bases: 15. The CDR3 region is CASTTRGSGNLNEQFF. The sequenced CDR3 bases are TGTGCCAGCACCACTCGAGGGAGCGGGAATCTCAATGAG.

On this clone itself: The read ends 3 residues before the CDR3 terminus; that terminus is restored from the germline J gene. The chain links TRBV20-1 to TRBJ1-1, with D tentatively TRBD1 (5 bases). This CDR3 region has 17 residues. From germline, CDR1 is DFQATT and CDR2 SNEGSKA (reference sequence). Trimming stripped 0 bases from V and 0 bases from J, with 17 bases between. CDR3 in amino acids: CSARDGASTAMNTEAFF. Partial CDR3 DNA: TGCAGTGCTAGAGATGGGGCGTCAACTGCCATGAACACTGAA.

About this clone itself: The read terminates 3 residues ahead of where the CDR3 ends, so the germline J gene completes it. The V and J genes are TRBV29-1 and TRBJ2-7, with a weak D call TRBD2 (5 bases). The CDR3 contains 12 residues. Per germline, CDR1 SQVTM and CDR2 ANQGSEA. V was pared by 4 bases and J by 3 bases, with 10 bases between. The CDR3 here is CSVVMAGYEQYF. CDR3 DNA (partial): TGCAGCGTTGTTATGGCGGGCTACGAG.

Incomplete CDR3 DNA: TGTGCCAGCAGCCCCGGACAGGTATACTACGAG. Its protein product is CASSPGQVYYE. The full CDR3 protein reads CASSPGQVYYEQYF. The rearrangement joins TRBV5-4 to TRBJ2-7, with 7 bases lining up with TRBD1. The read gets to within 3 residues of the CDR3 end, and the germline J gene fills in the rest. Germline CDR1 and CDR2: SGHNT and YYREEE (reference sequence). This CDR3 is 14 amino acids long. V was pared by 4 bases and J by 3 bases, with 7 bases of the junction left unmatched.

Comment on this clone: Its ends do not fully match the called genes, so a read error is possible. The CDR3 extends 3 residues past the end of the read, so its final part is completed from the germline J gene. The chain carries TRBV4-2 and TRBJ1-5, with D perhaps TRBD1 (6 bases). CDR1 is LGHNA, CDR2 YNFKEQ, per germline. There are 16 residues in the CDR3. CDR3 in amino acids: CASSQDLGGWNQPQHF. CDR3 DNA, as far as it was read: TGCGCCAGCAGCCAAGATCTAGGGGGATGGAATCAGCCC.

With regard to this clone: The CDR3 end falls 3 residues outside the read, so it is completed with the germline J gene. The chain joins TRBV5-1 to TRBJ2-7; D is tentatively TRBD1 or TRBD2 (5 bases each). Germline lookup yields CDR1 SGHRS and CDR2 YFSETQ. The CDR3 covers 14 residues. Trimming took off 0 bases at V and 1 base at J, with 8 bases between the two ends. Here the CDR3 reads CASSLGGESYEQYF. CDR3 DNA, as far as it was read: TGCGCCAGCAGCTTGGGAGGGGAGTCCTACGAG. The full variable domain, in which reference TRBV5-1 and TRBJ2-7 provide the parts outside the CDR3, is KAGVTQTPRYLIKTRGQQVTLSCSPISGHRSVSWYQQTPGQGLQFLFEYFSETQRNKGNFPGRFSGRQFSNSRSEMNVSTLELGDSALYLCASSLGGESYEQYFGPGTRLTVT.

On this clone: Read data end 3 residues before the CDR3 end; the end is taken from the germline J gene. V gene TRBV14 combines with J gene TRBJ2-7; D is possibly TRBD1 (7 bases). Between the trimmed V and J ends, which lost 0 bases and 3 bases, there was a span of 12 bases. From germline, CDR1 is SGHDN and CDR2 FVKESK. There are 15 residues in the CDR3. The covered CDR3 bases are TGTGCCAGCAGCCAAGATGGCAGGGGGGACTACGAG. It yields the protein CASSQDGRGDYE. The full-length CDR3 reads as CASSQDGRGDYEQYF. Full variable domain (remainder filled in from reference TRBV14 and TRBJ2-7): EAGVTQFPSHSVIEKGQTVTLRCDPISGHDNLYWYRRVMGKEIKFLLHFVKESKQDESGMPNNRFLAERTGGTYSTLKVQPAELEDSGVYFCASSQDGRGDYEQYFGPGTRLTVT.

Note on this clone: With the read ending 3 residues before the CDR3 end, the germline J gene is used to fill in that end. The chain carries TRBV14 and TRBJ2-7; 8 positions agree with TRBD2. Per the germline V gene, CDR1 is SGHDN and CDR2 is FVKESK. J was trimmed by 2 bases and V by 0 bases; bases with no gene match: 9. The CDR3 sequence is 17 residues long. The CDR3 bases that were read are TGTGCCAGCAGCCAAGATATTAGCGGGGAGATCCCCTACGAG. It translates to CASSQDISGEIPYE. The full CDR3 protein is CASSQDISGEIPYEQYF.

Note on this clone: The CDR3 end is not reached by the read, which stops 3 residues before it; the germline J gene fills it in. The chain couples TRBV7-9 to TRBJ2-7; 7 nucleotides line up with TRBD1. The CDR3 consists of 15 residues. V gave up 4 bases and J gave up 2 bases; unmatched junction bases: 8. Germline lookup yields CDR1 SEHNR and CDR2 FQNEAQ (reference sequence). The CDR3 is CASSSPGTDAYEQYF. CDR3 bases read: TGTGCCAGCAGCTCTCCCGGGACAGACGCCTACGAG.

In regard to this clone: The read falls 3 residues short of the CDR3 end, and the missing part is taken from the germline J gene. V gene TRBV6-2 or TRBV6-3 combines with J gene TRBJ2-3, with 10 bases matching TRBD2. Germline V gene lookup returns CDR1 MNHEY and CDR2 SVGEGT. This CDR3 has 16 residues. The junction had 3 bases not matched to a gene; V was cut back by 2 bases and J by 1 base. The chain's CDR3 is CASSYPTSGGTDTQYF. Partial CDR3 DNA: TGTGCCAGCAGTTACCCAACTAGCGGGGGCACAGATACG.

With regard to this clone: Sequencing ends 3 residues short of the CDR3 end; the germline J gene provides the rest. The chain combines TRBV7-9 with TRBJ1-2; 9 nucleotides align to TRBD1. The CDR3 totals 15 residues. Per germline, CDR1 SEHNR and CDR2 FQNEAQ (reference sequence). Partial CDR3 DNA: TGTGCCAGCACCTTGGGGACAGGGCAGCCGGGCGGC. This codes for CASTLGTGQPGG. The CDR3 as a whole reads CASTLGTGQPGGYTF.

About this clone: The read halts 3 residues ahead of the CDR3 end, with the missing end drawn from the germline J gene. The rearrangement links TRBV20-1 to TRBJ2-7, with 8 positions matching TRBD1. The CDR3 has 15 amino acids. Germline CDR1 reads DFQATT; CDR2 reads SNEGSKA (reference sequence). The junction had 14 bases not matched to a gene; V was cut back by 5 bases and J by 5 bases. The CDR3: CSAPDPGTGGHEQYF. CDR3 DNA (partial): TGCAGTGCTCCCGATCCCGGGACAGGAGGCCACGAG.

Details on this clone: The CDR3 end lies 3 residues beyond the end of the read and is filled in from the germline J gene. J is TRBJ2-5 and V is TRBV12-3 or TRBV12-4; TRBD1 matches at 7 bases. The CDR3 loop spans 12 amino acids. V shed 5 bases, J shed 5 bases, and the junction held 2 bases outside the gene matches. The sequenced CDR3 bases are TGTGCCAGCAGTACAGGGGACGAGACC. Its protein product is CASSTGDET. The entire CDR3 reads CASSTGDETQYF.

The CDR3 loop is CASSLDGETQYF. The sequenced CDR3 bases are TGCGCCAGCAGCCTTGACGGGGAGACC. The chain joins TRBV5-1 to TRBJ2-5; D remains ambiguous. The CDR3 is cut off 3 residues early in the read; its end comes from the germline J gene. CDR1 is SGHRS, CDR2 YFSETQ, per germline. With 4 bases removed from V and 5 bases from J, the gap between germline ends came to 9 bases. The CDR3 has 12 residues.

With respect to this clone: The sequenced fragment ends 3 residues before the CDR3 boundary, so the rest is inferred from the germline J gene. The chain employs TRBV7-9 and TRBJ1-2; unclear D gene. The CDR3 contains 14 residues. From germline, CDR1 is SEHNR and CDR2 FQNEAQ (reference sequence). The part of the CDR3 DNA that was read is TGTGCCAGCAGCTTACGGGAGAGAGCGGATACC. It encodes CASSLRERADT. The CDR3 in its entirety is CASSLRERADTYTF.

The sequenced CDR3 bases are TGTGCCAGCAGCGACGACAGGCTAATAGCAACTAATGAAAAA. It yields the protein CASSDDRLIATNEK. The full CDR3 sequence reads CASSDDRLIATNEKLFF. The chain employs TRBV7-8 and TRBJ1-4, with a tentative D call TRBD1 (6 bases). Read sequence stops 3 residues before the CDR3 end, and the germline J gene provides the missing end. CDR3 size: 17 residues. The V gene's germline CDR1 is SGHVS and CDR2 FQNEAQ. Trimming took off 5 bases at V and 0 bases at J, with 16 bases between the two ends.

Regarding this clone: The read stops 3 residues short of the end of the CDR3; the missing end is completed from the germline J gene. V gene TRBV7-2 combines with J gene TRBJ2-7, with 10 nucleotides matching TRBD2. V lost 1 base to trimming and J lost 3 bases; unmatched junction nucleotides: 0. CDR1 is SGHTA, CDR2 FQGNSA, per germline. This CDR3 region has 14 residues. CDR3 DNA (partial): TGTGCCAGCAGCTTAGGACTAGCGGGCTACGAG. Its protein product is CASSLGLAGYE. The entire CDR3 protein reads CASSLGLAGYEQYF.

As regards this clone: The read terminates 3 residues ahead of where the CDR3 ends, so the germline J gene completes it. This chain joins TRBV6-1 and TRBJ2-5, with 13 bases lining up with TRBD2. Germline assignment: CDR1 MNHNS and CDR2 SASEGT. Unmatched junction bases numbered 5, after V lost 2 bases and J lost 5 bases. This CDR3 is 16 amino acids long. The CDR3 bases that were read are TGTGCCAGCAGTGAATGGACTAGCGGGGGCCGGGAGACC. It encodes CASSEWTSGGRET. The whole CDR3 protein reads CASSEWTSGGRETQYF.

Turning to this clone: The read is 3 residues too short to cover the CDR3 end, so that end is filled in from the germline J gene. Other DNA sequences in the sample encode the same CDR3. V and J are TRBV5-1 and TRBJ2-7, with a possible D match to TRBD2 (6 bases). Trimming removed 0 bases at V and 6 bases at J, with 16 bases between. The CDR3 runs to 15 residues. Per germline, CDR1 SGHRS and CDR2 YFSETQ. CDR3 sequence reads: CASSLDADYSREQYF. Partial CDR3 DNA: TGCGCCAGCAGCTTGGATGCGGACTACTCTCGCGAG.

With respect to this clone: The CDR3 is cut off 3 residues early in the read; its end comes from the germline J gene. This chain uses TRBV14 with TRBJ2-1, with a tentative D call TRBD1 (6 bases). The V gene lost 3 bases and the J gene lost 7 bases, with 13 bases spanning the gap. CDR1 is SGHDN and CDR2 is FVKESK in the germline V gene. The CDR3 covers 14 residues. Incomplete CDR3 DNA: TGTGCCAGCAGCCAGAGCAGGGGTGGGAATGAG. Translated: CASSQSRGGNE. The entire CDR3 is CASSQSRGGNEQFF.

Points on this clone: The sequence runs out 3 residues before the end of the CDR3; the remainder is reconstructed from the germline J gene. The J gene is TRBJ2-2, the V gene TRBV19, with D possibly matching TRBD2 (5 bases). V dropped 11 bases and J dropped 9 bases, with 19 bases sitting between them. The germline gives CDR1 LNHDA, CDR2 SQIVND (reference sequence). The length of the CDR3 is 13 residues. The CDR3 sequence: CAGRTPGSRELFF. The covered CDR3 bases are TGTGCCGGTCGGACTCCGGGGAGCCGGGAG.

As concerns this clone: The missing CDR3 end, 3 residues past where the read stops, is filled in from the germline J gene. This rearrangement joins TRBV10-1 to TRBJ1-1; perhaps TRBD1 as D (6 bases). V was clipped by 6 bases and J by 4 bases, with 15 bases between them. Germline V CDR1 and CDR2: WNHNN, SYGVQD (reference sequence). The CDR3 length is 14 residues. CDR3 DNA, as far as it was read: TGCGCCAGCAGACCCCAAGGGGGTTCCACTGAA. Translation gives CASRPQGGSTE. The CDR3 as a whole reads CASRPQGGSTEAFF.

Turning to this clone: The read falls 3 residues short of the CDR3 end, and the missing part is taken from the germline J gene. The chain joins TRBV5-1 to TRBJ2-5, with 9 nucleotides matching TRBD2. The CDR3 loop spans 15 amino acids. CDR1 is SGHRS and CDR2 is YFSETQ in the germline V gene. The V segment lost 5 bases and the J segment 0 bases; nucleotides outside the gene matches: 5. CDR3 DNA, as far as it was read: TGCGCCAGCAGGGCCAGCGGGGGGTACCAAGAGACC. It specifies CASRASGGYQET. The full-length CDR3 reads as CASRASGGYQETQYF.

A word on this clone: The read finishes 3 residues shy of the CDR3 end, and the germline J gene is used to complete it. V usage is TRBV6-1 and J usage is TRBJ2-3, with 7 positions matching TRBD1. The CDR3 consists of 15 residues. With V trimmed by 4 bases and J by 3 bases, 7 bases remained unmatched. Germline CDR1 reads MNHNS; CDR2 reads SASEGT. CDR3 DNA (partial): TGTGCCAGCAGTGGTTTGACAGGGATGACAGATACG. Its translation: CASSGLTGMTDT. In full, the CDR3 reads CASSGLTGMTDTQYF.